This T cell receptor beta chain was documented in a study of blood T cell repertoires in COVID-19. Background on the study: The origin of the acute and convalescent COVID-19 samples was the United States, Italy and Spain. T cells, B-cell-depleted T cells, or PBMCs provided the cDNA or gDNA that served as material.

Trimming removed 4 bases at V and 3 bases at J, with 13 bases between. The CDR3 spans 15 residues. CDR1 is SGHTA and CDR2 is FQGTGA in the germline V gene. Clones were sequenced by immunoSEQ multiplex PCR, and TCRdb holds only the in-frame ones, with some missing. Found here are about 250,000 clones, around 85% of them singletons; the top ten hold nearly 9%. The sample comprised peripheral blood. The rearrangement uses TRBV7-3 and TRBJ2-1, with D possibly being TRBD2 (6 bases). The receptor comes from a man older than 75 with acute or convalescent COVID-19. This CDR3 reads CASSSRLGDYNEQFF. In DNA form, the CDR3 reads TGTGCCAGCAGCTCTCGACTAGGGGACTACAATGAGCAGTTCTTC.